The rows below give T cell receptor beta chains drawn from one sample of a study of T cell repertoires in cytomegalovirus infection. TCRdb called the reads again in MiXCR, with one record for every CDR3 protein. In the table there are 490,000 or so distinct CDR3 sequences, 11% of which are singletons. The material sequenced was PBMCs. The receptor source for this set is a human donor in good health (CMV status not recorded). Some clones in this sample may be carry-over from other donors' samples. CDR3s include the opening cysteine and the closing phenylalanine or tryptophan. D genes are given only for firm matches. Size tells how often a clone was seen (once, few, many) or the class of an expanded clone, and some rows leave it out.

v_gene	abundance	j_gene	d_gene	CDR3aa	CDR3nt
TRBV7-9	many	TRBJ1-1	-	CASSWTVGPEAFF	TGTGCCAGCAGCTGGACGGTCGGGCCTGAAGCTTTCTTT
TRBV28	many	TRBJ2-3	-	CASSADPRAQYF	TGTGCCAGCAGTGCAGATCCCCGAGCGCAGTATTTT
TRBV19	-	TRBJ1-1	-	CASSIGTSNTEAFF	TGTGCCAGTAGTATCGGGACATCGAACACTGAAGCTTTCTTT
TRBV7-9	-	TRBJ1-2	-	CASRLPRGNYGYTF	TGTGCCAGCAGACTCCCGAGGGGTAACTATGGCTACACCTTC
TRBV10-3	many	TRBJ2-3	TRBD2	CAISELAGSTDTQYF	TGTGCCATCAGTGAACTAGCGGGGTCCACAGATACGCAGTATTTT
TRBV28	many	TRBJ1-5	-	CASRTGGGGSNQPQHF	TGTGCCAGCAGGACCGGGGGGGGGGGCAGCAATCAGCCCCAGCATTTT
TRBV7-3	many	TRBJ2-2	TRBD1	CASSLAGGGGELFF	TGTGCCAGCAGCTTAGCAGGGGGCGGCGGGGAGCTGTTTTTT
TRBV7-6	many	TRBJ2-7	-	CASSPARSSSYEQYF	TGTGCCAGCAGCCCCGCCCGGTCGAGTTCCTACGAGCAGTACTTC
TRBV24-1	-	TRBJ2-1	TRBD1	CATSDPDRVGNEQFF	TGTGCCACCAGTGATCCGGACAGGGTGGGGAATGAGCAGTTCTTC
TRBV20-1	-	TRBJ2-7	TRBD1	CSAKTGMVYEQYF	TGCAGTGCCAAGACAGGGATGGTTTACGAGCAGTACTTC
TRBV9	-	TRBJ2-6	TRBD2	CASTLSGAGANVLTF	TGTGCCAGCACCTTAAGCGGGGCTGGGGCCAACGTCCTGACTTTC
TRBV14	few	TRBJ1-1	-	CASSQDKVGGHVNTEAFF	TGTGCCAGCAGCCAAGATAAGGTGGGGGGACACGTGAACACTGAAGCTTTCTTT
TRBV7-9	few	TRBJ2-3	-	CASGPLAGGTDTQYF	TGTGCCAGCGGGCCACTGGCGGGCGGCACAGATACGCAGTATTTT
TRBV12-3/TRBV12-4	many	TRBJ1-2	-	CASRAGDYGYTF	TGTGCCAGCAGGGCAGGGGACTATGGCTACACCTTC
TRBV4-2	many	TRBJ2-3	-	CASSQAPRDTQYF	TGTGCCAGCAGCCAAGCCCCGAGGGATACGCAGTATTTT
TRBV28	many	TRBJ1-2	-	CASSLSAYYGYTF	TGTGCCAGCAGTTTGTCCGCCTACTATGGCTACACCTTC
TRBV7-6	many	TRBJ2-7	TRBD2	CASSLVYSGTGEQYF	TGTGCCAGCAGCTTAGTATATAGCGGGACGGGGGAGCAGTACTTC
TRBV13	many	TRBJ1-1	-	CASSRGFTEAFF	TGTGCCAGCAGCCGAGGGTTCACTGAAGCTTTCTTT
TRBV11-2	many	TRBJ2-5	-	CASSLEGGKAETQYF	TGTGCCAGCAGCTTAGAAGGGGGTAAAGCGGAGACCCAGTACTTC
TRBV20-1	-	TRBJ2-4	TRBD2	CSARVLAGGRANIQYF	TGCAGTGCTAGAGTCCTAGCGGGAGGCCGGGCAAACATTCAGTACTTC
TRBV10-2	few	TRBJ1-5	-	CASSDSGTFNQPQHF	TGCGCCAGCAGTGACTCTGGGACATTCAATCAGCCCCAGCATTTT
TRBV7-3	many	TRBJ2-1	-	CASSLTEFGEQFF	TGTGCCAGCAGCTTAACGGAGTTTGGTGAGCAGTTCTTC
TRBV6-1	many	TRBJ1-5	-	CASNPRELNQPQHF	TGTGCCAGCAACCCCAGGGAGTTAAATCAGCCCCAGCATTTT
TRBV12-3/TRBV12-4	many	TRBJ2-3	TRBD2	CASSSGTSGGYTDTQYF	TGTGCCAGCAGTTCCGGGACTAGCGGGGGTTACACAGATACGCAGTATTTT
TRBV5-8	many	TRBJ2-7	-	CASSTITYEQYF	TGTGCCAGCAGCACTATCACCTACGAGCAGTACTTC
TRBV10-3	many	TRBJ1-1	-	CASNGGTTTEAFF	TGTGCCAGCAACGGGGGCACGACCACTGAAGCTTTCTTT
TRBV20-1	many	TRBJ2-1	TRBD1	CSARQNRGPYNEQFF	TGCAGTGCTAGACAAAACAGGGGCCCCTACAATGAGCAGTTCTTC
TRBV2	few	TRBJ2-2	-	CASIKELGGELFF	TGTGCCAGCATAAAGGAGTTGGGCGGGGAGCTGTTTTTT
TRBV30	-	TRBJ1-5	-	CAWSVATGNQPQHF	TGTGCCTGGAGTGTAGCGACAGGCAATCAGCCCCAGCATTTT
TRBV7-6	many	TRBJ2-6	-	CASSLVGPQLSSGANVLTF	TGTGCCAGCAGCTTAGTGGGACCTCAGCTCTCCTCTGGGGCCAACGTCCTGACTTTC
TRBV5-4	many	TRBJ2-6	TRBD1	CASSFLIPRTGFTSGANVLTF	TGTGCCAGCAGCTTCCTTATCCCTAGGACAGGTTTCACCTCTGGGGCCAACGTCCTGACTTTC
TRBV2	many	TRBJ2-1	-	CASSGDPTGEQFF	TGTGCCAGCAGTGGGGACCCGACGGGTGAGCAGTTCTTC
TRBV20-1	-	TRBJ2-4	TRBD2	CSARFPGLAENIQYF	TGCAGTGCTAGATTTCCGGGACTAGCAGAAAACATTCAGTACTTC
TRBV20-1	few	TRBJ2-7	-	CATAAEVYEQYF	TGCGCAACAGCAGCCGAGGTCTACGAGCAGTACTTC
TRBV7-9	-	TRBJ1-2	-	CASSSKPRGGYTF	TGTGCCAGCAGCTCTAAACCAAGGGGCGGCTACACCTTC
TRBV11-2	many	TRBJ2-1	TRBD2	CASSPGVGRGAYNEQFF	TGTGCCAGCAGTCCCGGGGTGGGGCGGGGGGCGTACAATGAGCAGTTCTTC
TRBV5-1	many	TRBJ2-5	TRBD2	CASSLEGTGASGRRRETQYF	TGCGCCAGCAGCTTGGAGGGGACTGGGGCTAGCGGGAGGAGGAGAGAGACCCAGTACTTC
TRBV7-2	many	TRBJ1-1	-	CASTRWGDGTEAFF	TGTGCCAGCACCCGGTGGGGGGATGGGACTGAAGCTTTCTTT
TRBV20-1	-	TRBJ1-5	-	CSAQEDGSDQPQHF	TGCAGTGCCCAAGAGGACGGATCCGATCAGCCCCAGCATTTT
TRBV4-1	many	TRBJ2-2	TRBD2	CASSQQAGVGTGELFF	TGCGCCAGCAGCCAACAGGCGGGAGTCGGCACCGGGGAGCTGTTTTTT